The sequence of this T cell receptor (beta chain) was determined in a study of tumor-infiltrating lymphocytes in primary liver carcinoma. In the study overall: Staging of the tumors gave T1-T3 N0M0, with widths of about 4 to 10 cm. Study-wide findings and caveats: Comparison of CD4+ and CD8+ repertoires was precluded by bulk unsorted samples. Tumor region pairs showed greater overlap than either tumor-adjacent or tumor-blood pairs did.

Starting material of around 490 ng total RNA yielded TCR beta cDNA via a constant-region primer. The TCR beta library was amplified through three nested multiplex PCR rounds in a modified ARM-PCR procedure. TRBV1-TRBV30 forward primers and a C-beta reverse primer were used in the first two PCR rounds, which each ran for approximately 11 cycles. TCRdb passed the multiplex PCR reads through MiXCR, listing each CDR3 protein once. The table records over 250,000 distinct CDR3 sequences, roughly three fifths of them present only once. Germline lookup yields CDR1 SGHAT and CDR2 FQDESV (reference sequence). This CDR3 is 15 amino acids long. Details on this clonotype: Antigen: not known. One end of the junction fails to match germline, which may point to a read error.

Unsorted whole blood supplied the RNA, and germline DNA was extracted too. Before the surgical procedure, approximately 4 milliliters of peripheral blood were collected. The receptor's source is a woman aged 25 to 39 with primary liver carcinoma and hepatitis B virus infection. Sequencing was done on a sample of peripheral blood. V and J are TRBV11-1 and TRBJ2-5, with no clear D. DNA of the CDR3: TGTGTCAGCAGGCATCGAGGTCTGGATCAAGAGACCCAGTACTTC. Translating it yields CVSRHRGLDQETQYF.